The 15 T cell receptor beta chains presented below share a single source sample, sequenced in a study of blood T cell repertoires in COVID-19 (dated by TCRdb to 2019 to 2021). The library was built by means of the immunoSEQ multiplex PCR assay. This immuneACCESS table, as held by TCRdb, lists in-frame sequences with V and J called but not all clones. Of the missing ones, under half trace to an unresolved V gene in checked studies; the others have no known cause. For this sample the table gives fewer than 250,000 clones, of which roughly 85% were detected only once. The top ten clones comprise 2% to 3% of the sample. The material sequenced was peripheral blood. The receptors come from a woman between 40 and 55 years old with active or convalescent COVID-19.

This chain uses TRBV12-5 with TRBJ1-1; no clear D. The germline CDR1 and CDR2 sequences are LGHNT and FRNRAP. The V gene lost 5 bases and the J gene lost 9 bases, with 16 bases spanning the gap. The CDR3 contains 13 residues. As DNA, the CDR3 is TGTGCTAGTGGTGCCGGGAGGGTGGGTAAAGCTTTCTTT. It is translated as CASGAGRVGKAFF.

The J gene is TRBJ2-3, the V gene TRBV5-4, with 9 bases fitting TRBD2. V lost 4 bases and J lost 2; bases outside the gene matches: 8. Germline V gene sequence: CDR1 SGHNT, CDR2 YYREEE (reference sequence). The CDR3 contains 16 residues. The CDR3 here is CASSLRTSALTDTQYF. The CDR3 region has the DNA TGTGCCAGCAGCCTCCGGACTAGCGCCCTCACAGATACGCAGTATTTT.

CDR3 coding DNA: TGTGCCAGCAGTGATACGGGAAGCGGGGCGCAAAACATTCAGTACTTC. This gives the protein CASSDTGSGAQNIQYF. V and J are TRBV2 and TRBJ2-4; 7 bases align to TRBD2. V shed 3 bases and J 5 bases; nucleotides not matched to a gene: 10. Germline-derived CDR1 and CDR2 are SNHLY and FYNNEI. The CDR3 is 16 residues long.

This clone was counted only a few times. This rearrangement joins TRBV7-6 to TRBJ2-7, with TRBD2 identical over 9 bases. Germline trimming cut 1 base from V and 5 bases from J; bases unmatched to any gene: 6. CDR3 length: 15 amino acids. Germline V gives CDR1 SGHVS, CDR2 FNYEAQ. Here the CDR3 reads CASSLVAGEFDEQYF. For the CDR3, the DNA is TGTGCCAGCAGCTTAGTAGCGGGAGAATTCGACGAGCAGTACTTC.

V usage is TRBV10-1 and J usage is TRBJ2-7, with a weak D call TRBD1 (5 bases). Between the trimmed V and J ends, which lost 4 bases and 12 bases, there was a span of 16 bases. The CDR3 has 12 amino acids. Germline values: CDR1 WNHNN, CDR2 SYGVQD (reference sequence). The CDR3 spells CASSGGHPGLYF. The CDR3 DNA sequence: TGCGCCAGCAGTGGAGGACACCCGGGTCTGTACTTC.

The V gene is TRBV10-3, the J gene TRBJ2-3; D is possibly TRBD2 (5 bases). Trimming pared 2 bases from V and 2 bases from J, leaving 8 bases between. CDR1 is ENHRY, CDR2 SYGVKD, per germline. CDR3 length: 14 amino acids. This CDR3 is CAISEGGSTDTQYF. For the CDR3, the DNA is TGTGCCATCAGTGAGGGAGGATCCACAGATACGCAGTATTTT.

The V gene is TRBV5-1, the J gene TRBJ2-1; TRBD2 aligns across 7 bases. Unmatched junction bases numbered 20, after V lost 1 base and J lost 7 bases. From germline, CDR1 is SGHRS and CDR2 YFSETQ. The length of the CDR3 is 19 residues. The DNA of the CDR3 is TGCGCCAGCAGCTTGACTAGCGCCGCCAACGGACCGAATCGGAATGAGCAGTTCTTC. Translation: CASSLTSAANGPNRNEQFF. The full variable domain, completed using reference TRBV5-1 and TRBJ2-1, is KAGVTQTPRYLIKTRGQQVTLSCSPISGHRSVSWYQQTPGQGLQFLFEYFSETQRNKGNFPGRFSGRQFSNSRSEMNVSTLELGDSALYLCASSLTSAANGPNRNEQFFGPGTRLTVL.

This clone has just one count. This chain joins TRBV18 and TRBJ1-5, with 10 bases lining up with TRBD1. After removal of 1 base from V and 4 bases from J, the junction contained 16 bases not matched to a gene. The CDR3 has 20 amino acids. Germline CDR1 KGHSH, CDR2 LQKENI. The CDR3 nucleotides are TGTGCCAGCTCACCACGAGGTTGGACGTCAGGACAGGGGGATAATCAGCCCCAGCATTTT. It codes for CASSPRGWTSGQGDNQPQHF.

The chain uses TRBV28 and TRBJ1-2; 10 positions agree with TRBD1. The CDR3 consists of 15 residues. The V gene's germline CDR1 is MDHEN and CDR2 SYDVKM. J lost 3 bases, V lost 6 bases, and 7 bases had no gene match. Here the CDR3 reads CASRLGQGEDYGYTF. The CDR3 DNA is TGTGCCAGCAGACTAGGACAGGGGGAGGACTATGGCTACACCTTC.

The V call is TRBV6-5, the J call TRBJ1-2; 7 nucleotides line up with TRBD1. Germline V CDR1 and CDR2: MNHEY, SVGAGI. The ends lost 5 bases at V and 10 bases at J; junction bases unmatched: 10. The length of the CDR3 is 13 residues. As DNA, the CDR3 is TGTGCCAGCAGTCGCTCGACAGGGCCGAACTACACCTTC. Its protein is CASSRSTGPNYTF.

This rearrangement joins TRBV24-1 to TRBJ1-2, with 10 positions matching TRBD1. With V trimmed by 4 bases and J by 4 bases, 5 bases remained unmatched. The CDR3 extends over 15 amino acids. Looked up from germline, CDR1 is KGHDR and CDR2 is SFDVKD. CDR3 nucleotides: TGTGCCACCAGTGAGGGGACAGGGGTTGGCTATGGCTACACCTTC. The encoded protein is CATSEGTGVGYGYTF.

This sequence joins TRBV12-5 and TRBJ2-7; 12 bases are a match to TRBD2. This CDR3 is 17 amino acids long. V trimming: 2 bases; J trimming: 7 bases; junction bases outside the gene matches: 12. Germline V gives CDR1 LGHNT, CDR2 FRNRAP. The CDR3 protein is CASGLTLLAGGPGEQYF. CDR3 nucleotide sequence: TGTGCTAGTGGTTTGACCCTCCTAGCGGGAGGGCCGGGTGAGCAGTACTTC. Supplemented by reference TRBV12-5 and TRBJ2-7, the full variable domain reads DARVTQTPRHKVTEMGQEVTMRCQPILGHNTVFWYRQTMMQGLELLAYFRNRAPLDDSGMPKDRFSAEMPDATLATLKIQPSEPRDSAVYFCASGLTLLAGGPGEQYFGPGTRLTVT.

For the CDR3, the DNA is TGTGCCAGCAGCCCCCGGGATAATTACTACGAGCAGTACTTC. Translating gives CASSPRDNYYEQYF. The chain is built from TRBV3-1 (or the pseudogene TRBV3-2) and TRBJ2-7; TRBD2 is a possible D gene (5 bases). Deletions cut 4 bases from V and 3 bases from J, with 13 bases between. The length of the CDR3 is 14 residues. Germline V gene lookup returns CDR1 LGHDT and CDR2 YNNKEL (reference sequence).

This clone is a singleton in its sample. This chain joins TRBV9 and TRBJ1-1, with 9 bases aligning to TRBD1. CDR1 and CDR2 from the germline V gene are SGDLS and YYNGEE. V gave up 4 bases and J gave up 4 bases; unmatched junction bases: 17. This CDR3 is built from 18 residues. This CDR3 is CASSFSRGQGSLVTEAFF. DNA for the CDR3: TGTGCCAGCAGCTTCTCGAGGGGACAGGGATCGTTGGTCACTGAAGCTTTCTTT.

The J gene is TRBJ1-1, the V gene TRBV18; 8 positions match TRBD1. The V and J ends lost 3 bases and 0 bases, in that order; junction bases with no gene match: 15. Per the germline V gene, CDR1 is KGHSH and CDR2 is LQKENI. The CDR3 has 19 amino acids. This chain's CDR3 is CASSPTRGDRFSVNTEAFF. CDR3 nucleotide sequence: TGTGCCAGCTCACCTACCAGGGGGGACAGGTTTTCGGTGAACACTGAAGCTTTCTTT.